This TCR beta chain was captured in a study of blood T cell repertoires in COVID-19. On the study more broadly: There were acute and convalescent COVID-19 samples, and they came from the United States, Italy and Spain.

Data came from immunoSEQ multiplex PCR; TCRdb stores just in-frame clones and leaves some out. Among around 230,000 clones, more than 70% were seen once, and the ten largest hold 2% to 2.5%. Participants spanned ages about 18 to 89 years and resided in some 22 US areas. Assignment of participants to cohorts was predicated upon participant-reported clinical history. The sample taken for sequencing was PBMCs or T cells enriched from blood (not recorded which). This receptor was taken from a woman between 40 and 50 years old with acute COVID-19.

Here the CDR3 reads CASSESTGFQPQHF. CDR3 coding DNA: TGTGCCAGCAGTGAATCAACAGGGTTTCAGCCCCAGCATTTT. This chain connects TRBV2 to TRBJ1-5; a weak D match, TRBD1 (6 bases). The germline gives CDR1 SNHLY, CDR2 FYNNEI. The CDR3 extends over 14 amino acids. With 2 bases removed from V and 6 bases from J, the gap between germline ends came to 11 bases.